These 17 T cell receptor beta chains came from one sample sequenced in a study of OX40 agonist ivuxolimab in advanced cancers. Repertoires were generated with immunoSEQ multiplex PCR, while TCRdb's copy carries only in-frame clones and drops some. The data show tens of thousands of clones, with more than 60% seen just once and roughly 15% held by the top ten. Sequences were derived from CD4+ or CD8+ T cells sorted from blood, sampled in a trial of the OX40 agonist ivuxolimab. The receptors were gathered from an adult with an advanced solid tumor such as melanoma, head and neck, liver or kidney cancer.

V usage is TRBV28 and J usage is TRBJ2-7, with TRBD1 matching over 10 bases. This CDR3 has 14 amino acids. Germline CDR1 and CDR2: MDHEN and SYDVKM. V shed 8 bases and J 2 bases; nucleotides not matched to a gene: 6. The CDR3 region has the DNA TGTGCCAGCGTGACCGGGACAGGGGCCTACGAGCAGTACTTC. Translated, it gives CASVTGTGAYEQYF.

This clone turned up a few times. The CDR3 DNA reads TGTGCCAGCAGCTTAGATTCAGGGGGCTACGAGCAGTACTTC. This gives the protein CASSLDSGGYEQYF. The gene calls are TRBV11-2 and TRBJ2-7; TRBD1 matches 7 bases. This CDR3 comprises 14 residues. The ends lost 0 bases at V and 3 bases at J; junction bases unmatched: 2. Germline V gives CDR1 SGHAT, CDR2 FQNNGV.

The chain is built from TRBV6-6 and TRBJ2-3; a weak D match, TRBD2 (5 bases). The CDR3 runs to 13 residues. The germline V gene encodes CDR1 MNHNY and CDR2 SVGAGI (reference sequence). Trimming took 0 bases from V and 8 from J, leaving 9 bases between them. CDR3 sequence reads: CASSYSREGTQYF. Written as DNA, the CDR3 is TGTGCCAGCAGTTACTCCCGAGAGGGTACGCAGTATTTT.

DNA for the CDR3: TGTGCCAGCAGCCAAGGCCTGGGACACCAAGAGACCCAGTACTTC. Its protein is CASSQGLGHQETQYF. The V and J genes are TRBV14 and TRBJ2-5; D is possibly TRBD1 or TRBD2 (5 bases each). Looked up from germline, CDR1 is SGHDN and CDR2 is FVKESK. CDR3 length equals 15 residues. Trimming left V 1 base short and J 0 bases short, with 9 bases between.

The chain carries TRBV5-1 and TRBJ1-2; no firm D call. The germline V and J ends were trimmed by 4 bases and 6 bases, with 13 bases remaining between them. Germline V CDR1 and CDR2: SGHRS, YFSETQ. The CDR3 length is 13 residues. The CDR3 is CASSPSRGDGYTF. Here the CDR3 DNA reads TGCGCCAGCAGCCCCTCCCGGGGAGATGGCTACACCTTC.

This chain links TRBV5-1 with TRBJ2-7; 10 bases line up with TRBD2. The CDR3 length is 14 residues. The J segment lost 3 bases and the V segment lost 5 bases, leaving 5 bases of the junction unmatched. Per the germline V gene, CDR1 is SGHRS and CDR2 is YFSETQ. The CDR3 reads CASRFRTSGYEQYF. The CDR3 region has the DNA TGCGCCAGCAGGTTTCGGACTAGCGGCTACGAGCAGTACTTC.

In its sample, this clone was seen once. Additional DNA sequences in this sample encode the identical CDR3. The chain joins TRBV28 to TRBJ1-3; no clear D. Trimming took off 6 bases at V and 0 bases at J, with 9 bases between the two ends. Germline CDR1 reads MDHEN; CDR2 reads SYDVKM. CDR3 length: 14 residues. The CDR3 nucleotides are TGTGCCAGCAGATTGGGAGGCTCTGGAAACACCATATATTTT. It specifies CASRLGGSGNTIYF.

V is TRBV28 and J is TRBJ1-5, with D hard to call. V was clipped by 1 base and J by 10 bases, with 11 bases between them. From germline, CDR1 is MDHEN and CDR2 SYDVKM. CDR3 length: 13 amino acids. The CDR3 DNA reads TGTGCCAGCAGTTTATTGGGGATTGCCCCCCAGCATTTT. Translating gives CASSLLGIAPQHF.

The CDR3 region is CASGQVPNEQFF. The CDR3 nucleotides read TGCGCCAGCGGACAGGTTCCCAATGAGCAGTTCTTC. V and J are TRBV5-1 and TRBJ2-1, with 7 bases matching TRBD1. Germline V gene sequence: CDR1 SGHRS, CDR2 YFSETQ. V lost 7 bases and J lost 6; bases outside the gene matches: 4. This CDR3 region has 12 residues.

The V call is TRBV15, the J call TRBJ2-5; D is uncertain. The J call is in doubt because the DNA end fits TRBJ2-7 better. The CDR3 covers 13 residues. In germline, CDR1 is LNHNV, CDR2 YYDKDF (reference sequence). The CDR3 nucleotides are TGTGCCACCAGCAGACAGGTGAGCTACGAGCAGTACTTC. Protein: CATSRQVSYEQYF.

This clone has only one observation. CDR3 protein: CASKDRGRTEAFF. The CDR3 bases are TGTGCCAGCAAGGACAGGGGGAGGACTGAAGCTTTCTTT. This rearrangement joins TRBV28 to TRBJ1-1, with 10 nucleotides matching TRBD1. CDR3 size: 13 residues. In germline, CDR1 is MDHEN, CDR2 SYDVKM. J gave up 5 bases and V 7 bases, and 4 bases lay outside the gene matches.

This chain links TRBV7-6 with TRBJ2-5; D not certain. CDR3 size: 14 residues. Between the trimmed V and J ends, which lost 5 bases and 2 bases, there was a span of 12 bases. The germline gives CDR1 SGHVS, CDR2 FNYEAQ. The DNA for the CDR3 is TGTGCCAGCAGCCCATTTGGGGTACAAGAGACCCAGTACTTC. Protein product: CASSPFGVQETQYF.

The genes are TRBV19 and TRBJ1-4; weak D call: TRBD1 (5 bases). In germline, CDR1 is LNHDA, CDR2 SQIVND (reference sequence). The V gene lost 11 bases and the J gene lost 5 bases, with 21 bases spanning the gap. This CDR3 contains 15 residues. DNA of the CDR3: TGTGCCTCTCAAAGGAGCGGGGCCTCAAATGAAAAACTGTTTTTT. Translated: CASQRSGASNEKLFF.

The rearrangement joins TRBV27 to TRBJ2-3; unclear D gene. The CDR3 has 11 residues. CDR1 MNHEY and CDR2 SMNVEV come from the germline V gene (reference sequence). Trimming pared 3 bases from V and 8 bases from J, leaving 6 bases between. CDR3 bases: TGTGCCAGCAGTTTGGCCTCTACGCAGTATTTT. This codes for CASSLASTQYF.

DNA of the CDR3: TGTGCCAGTAGTATAGCCTCACAGGGGGGGGAGGTCGACTATGGCTACACCTTC. It codes for CASSIASQGGEVDYGYTF. V usage is TRBV19 and J usage is TRBJ1-2; 8 bases agree with TRBD1. V was clipped by 1 base and J by 3 bases; unmatched bases: 13. The CDR3 spans 18 residues. From germline, CDR1 is LNHDA and CDR2 SQIVND (reference sequence).

This chain uses TRBV9 with TRBJ2-1, with D perhaps being TRBD1 or TRBD2 (5 bases each). CDR3 length equals 14 residues. Trimming shortened V by 3 bases and J by 4 bases, and 11 bases separated the two germline ends. Germline V gene lookup returns CDR1 SGDLS and CDR2 YYNGEE. The CDR3 coding sequence is TGTGCCAGCAGCGAAGGAGAGGGGTACAATGAGCAGTTCTTC. Encoded protein: CASSEGEGYNEQFF.

This rearrangement joins TRBV18 to TRBJ2-7; TRBD1 is a possible D gene (5 bases). This CDR3 has 13 residues. Deletions cut 2 bases from V and 0 bases from J, with 5 bases between. CDR1 and CDR2 (germline): KGHSH, LQKENI. For the CDR3, the DNA is TGTGCCAGCTCACCAGGGGCCTCCTACGAGCAGTACTTC. This translates into CASSPGASYEQYF. The entire variable domain, with the rest obtained from reference TRBV18 and TRBJ2-7, is as follows: NAGVMQNPRHLVRRRGQEARLRCSPMKGHSHVYWYRQLPEEGLKFMVYLQKENIIDESGMPKERFSAEFPKEGPSILRIQQVVRGDSAAYFCASSPGASYEQYFGPGTRLTVT.